This TCR beta chain was found in a study of blood T cell repertoires in COVID-19. Study summary: There were acute and convalescent COVID-19 samples, and they came from the United States, Italy and Spain. From T cells, B-cell-depleted T cells, or PBMCs came the material, which was cDNA or gDNA.

Authors' processing steps: Reference gene primer amplification gave estimated nucleated cell counts. Produced via immunoSEQ multiplex PCR; TCRdb's table is partial and in-frame only. V, J and clone size were drawn from that table, and D and trimming were deduced from the DNA. This sample yields about 150,000 clones, of which about 77% are seen a single time; roughly 14% belongs to the top ten. CDR1 and CDR2 (germline): MNHNY, SVGAGI (reference sequence). This CDR3 spans 16 amino acids. The ends were cut back, 5 bases at V and 3 bases at J, with 18 bases in the middle. The chain joins TRBV6-6 to TRBJ2-3; no clear D gene. Sequences were obtained from peripheral blood. The sequence was obtained from an elderly woman with acute or convalescent COVID-19. The DNA for the CDR3 is TGTGCCAGCAGTCGACTCTCTAGTCCCTCTACAGATACGCAGTATTTT. Its protein is CASSRLSSPSTDTQYF.